These 22 T cell receptor beta chains were all obtained from the same sample, sequenced in a study of blood T cell repertoires in COVID-19. TCRdb's table, derived via immunoSEQ multiplex PCR, lists solely in-frame clones and lacks some. The data hold more than 85,000 clones, with approximately 82% observed a single time. Sequencing was done on a sample of peripheral blood. These receptors originate from a woman in her sixties with acute or convalescent COVID-19.

The chain joins TRBV28 to TRBJ1-5; D is perhaps TRBD1 (5 bases). The V gene lost 7 bases and the J gene lost 0 bases, with 13 bases spanning the gap. Germline V CDR1 and CDR2: MDHEN, SYDVKM. The CDR3 length is 15 residues. CDR3 protein: CASILAGFSNQPQHF. CDR3 nucleotide sequence: TGTGCCAGCATCCTGGCAGGGTTTAGCAATCAGCCCCAGCATTTT.

The chain employs TRBV25-1 and TRBJ2-5, with D possibly being TRBD1 (6 bases). Germline V gene data show CDR1 as MGHDK and CDR2 as SYGVNS. CDR3 size: 13 residues. The V and J ends lost 6 bases and 4 bases respectively, with 12 bases between them. CDR3 sequence reads: CASRTRGTETQYF. The CDR3 bases are TGTGCCAGCAGAACGAGGGGGACAGAGACCCAGTACTTC.

The V gene is TRBV4-1, the J gene TRBJ2-1; tentative D call: TRBD2 (6 bases). CDR1 is MGHRA, CDR2 YSYEKL, per germline. Trimming removed 1 base at V and 9 bases at J, with 16 bases between. CDR3 size: 15 residues. CDR3 sequence (DNA): TGCGCCAGCAGCCAAGTGTGGGGGGAGTGGGGTGAGCAGTTCTTC. As protein: CASSQVWGEWGEQFF.

The gene calls are TRBV4-2 and TRBJ2-1; no clear D. Trimming took off 0 bases at V and 7 bases at J, with 4 bases between the two ends. Germline V gives CDR1 LGHNA, CDR2 YNFKEQ. The CDR3 extends over 12 amino acids. CDR3 protein: CASSQDRNEQFF. DNA of the CDR3: TGTGCCAGCAGCCAAGACCGTAATGAGCAGTTCTTC.

This chain uses TRBV5-1 with TRBJ2-1; 8 bases line up with TRBD2. CDR3 length equals 16 residues. After removal of 1 base from V and 5 bases from J, the junction contained 8 bases not matched to a gene. Germline V gene lookup returns CDR1 SGHRS and CDR2 YFSETQ. The CDR3 DNA is TGCGCCAGCAGCTTGTTTGGCGGGGGGACCGACAATGAGCAGTTCTTC. Its protein is CASSLFGGGTDNEQFF.

This clone was seen once. The chain links TRBV28 to TRBJ2-2; D not certain. Deletions cut 4 bases from V and 0 bases from J, with 9 bases between. Germline V gives CDR1 MDHEN, CDR2 SYDVKM. The CDR3 is 15 residues long. The CDR3 nucleotides are TGTGCCAGCAGTTCAAGCAGCGCGAACACCGGGGAGCTGTTTTTT. Encoded protein: CASSSSSANTGELFF.

This clone was recorded a few times. The chain has TRBV5-1 and TRBJ1-3; a weak D match, TRBD1 (6 bases). Looked up from germline, CDR1 is SGHRS and CDR2 is YFSETQ. V dropped 2 bases and J dropped 4 bases, with 10 bases sitting between them. The CDR3 length is 14 residues. The CDR3 DNA reads as TGCGCCAGCAGCTTCGGGGGGCTCGGAAACACCATATATTTT. This encodes CASSFGGLGNTIYF.

Of note for this clone: It is unclear where the CDR3 begins or ends on the DNA, so no DNA is shown, and the CDR3 is as TCRdb lists it. This chain connects TRBV28 to TRBJ1-5; TRBD1 is the table's D call, not checked against the DNA. The CDR3 extends over 15 residues, inclusive of both ends. Germline V gene sequence: CDR1 MDHEN, CDR2 SYDVKM. The CDR3 protein is CASSSGQGIFQPQHF.

The rearrangement joins TRBV14 to TRBJ2-7, with D perhaps matching TRBD2 (6 bases). Trimming left V 2 bases short and J 5 bases short, with 10 bases between. Germline-derived CDR1 and CDR2 are SGHDN and FVKESK. There are 13 residues in the CDR3. CDR3 sequence (DNA): TGTGCCAGCAGCCAACGGGAGCGCCACGAGCAGTACTTC. Amino acid sequence: CASSQRERHEQYF.

The chain is built from TRBV15 and TRBJ2-5, with a weak D call TRBD1 (5 bases). The V end was cut by 0 bases, the J end by 9 bases, with 14 bases between. The CDR3 length is 14 residues. Germline loops: CDR1 LNHNV, CDR2 YYDKDF (reference sequence). CDR3 sequence: CATSRDPGQWAQYF. The CDR3 nucleotides read TGTGCCACCAGCAGAGATCCAGGGCAATGGGCCCAGTACTTC.

The chain links TRBV4-1 to TRBJ1-5; a weak D match, TRBD1 (6 bases). Per the germline V gene, CDR1 is MGHRA and CDR2 is YSYEKL. Trimming stripped 0 bases from V and 8 bases from J, with 14 bases between. The CDR3 covers 15 residues. CDR3: CASSQEFGGWEPQHF. CDR3 bases: TGCGCCAGCAGCCAAGAGTTTGGGGGCTGGGAGCCCCAGCATTTT.

The chain employs TRBV10-2 and TRBJ2-7, with TRBD2 identical over 8 bases. The CDR3 runs to 13 residues. Germline CDR1 is WSHSY and CDR2 is SAAADI. The CDR3 is CAGAGAGGNEQYF. The CDR3 bases are TGCGCGGGGGCCGGTGCGGGAGGAAACGAGCAGTACTTC.

The rearrangement links TRBV19 to TRBJ2-7; D gene uncertain. The V gene lost 7 bases and the J gene lost 1 base, with 17 bases spanning the gap. Germline V gene sequence: CDR1 LNHDA, CDR2 SQIVND (reference sequence). The CDR3 sequence is 15 residues long. The CDR3: CASTVALGRSYEQYF. Here the CDR3 DNA reads TGTGCCAGTACTGTGGCGCTGGGCAGGTCCTACGAGCAGTACTTC.

J is TRBJ2-1 and V is TRBV3-1 (or the pseudogene TRBV3-2); TRBD2 matches at 9 bases. Trimming at V came to 0 bases and at J to 4 bases, leaving 7 bases not matched to a gene. CDR1 is LGHDT and CDR2 is YNNKEL in the germline V gene (reference sequence). The CDR3 runs 17 residues. The DNA for the CDR3 is TGTGCCAGCAGCCAAGATTTAACAAGCGGGGGGTACAATGAGCAGTTCTTC. Translating gives CASSQDLTSGGYNEQFF.

The chain uses TRBV19 and TRBJ1-1; D is unresolved. V was clipped by 7 bases and J by 4 bases, with 19 bases between them. The length of the CDR3 is 15 residues. CDR1 and CDR2 (germline): LNHDA, SQIVND (reference sequence). This CDR3 reads CASTSLGGGGTEAFF. The CDR3 nucleotides read TGTGCCAGTACCTCCCTAGGAGGTGGCGGCACTGAAGCTTTCTTT. The whole variable domain, remainder taken from reference TRBV19 and TRBJ1-1, is DGGITQSPKYLFRKEGQNVTLSCEQNLNHDAMYWYRQDPGQGLRLIYYSQIVNDFQKGDIAEGYSVSREKKESFPLTVTSAQKNPTAFYLCASTSLGGGGTEAFFGQGTRLTVV.

The chain uses TRBV25-1 and TRBJ2-2; 7 positions match TRBD1. This CDR3 has 16 amino acids. Germline CDR1 is MGHDK and CDR2 is SYGVNS. With 4 bases clipped from V and 0 bases from J, the junction kept 5 bases outside the gene matches. The DNA of the CDR3 is TGTGCCAGCAGTGCAAGACAGGGACCGAACACCGGGGAGCTGTTTTTT. This sequence encodes CASSARQGPNTGELFF.

The chain has TRBV9 and TRBJ1-2; D may be TRBD1 (6 bases). This CDR3 spans 15 amino acids. Between the trimmed V and J ends, which lost 0 bases and 4 bases, there was a span of 13 bases. Looked up from germline, CDR1 is SGDLS and CDR2 is YYNGEE. The CDR3 DNA sequence: TGTGCCAGCAGCGTAGGAGCACAGGGAGCCTATGGCTACACCTTC. Its translation is CASSVGAQGAYGYTF.

This clone is a singleton in its sample. Mismatch with germline at one junction end may stem from a read error. This sequence joins TRBV5-1 and TRBJ2-7; 8 bases are a match to TRBD1. The V gene's germline CDR1 is SGHRS and CDR2 YFSETQ. The CDR3 sequence is 11 residues long. The CDR3 nucleotides are TGCGCCAGCAGGCCTGGTGGGACAGGTCCCTTC. Its protein product is CASRPGGTGPF. Combining the CDR3 with reference TRBV5-1 and TRBJ2-7 gives the whole variable domain KAGVTQTPRYLIKTRGQQVTLSCSPISGHRSVSWYQQTPGQGLQFLFEYFSETQRNKGNFPGRFSGRQFSNSRSEMNVSTLELGDSALYLCASRPGGTGPFGPGTRLTVT.

The J gene is TRBJ2-1, the V gene TRBV28; TRBD2 matches at 8 bases. The germline V gene encodes CDR1 MDHEN and CDR2 SYDVKM. The V segment lost 4 bases and the J segment 9 bases; nucleotides outside the gene matches: 8. This CDR3 spans 14 amino acids. CDR3 region: CASSSTGGPVEQFF. The CDR3 DNA reads as TGTGCCAGCAGTTCGACGGGAGGGCCTGTTGAGCAGTTCTTC.

This chain links TRBV6-6 with TRBJ1-5; 8 bases are a match to TRBD1. After removal of 7 bases from V and 6 bases from J, the junction contained 11 bases not matched to a gene. CDR1 and CDR2 (germline): MNHNY, SVGAGI (reference sequence). The CDR3 consists of 15 residues. DNA for the CDR3: TGTGCCAGCAACAAGGACAGGGAGGTCCGTCAGCCCCAGCATTTT. This encodes CASNKDREVRQPQHF.

The CDR3 bases are TGTGCCAGCAGCTTTGGGAGGTCGGTAGCGGAGCTCTACGAGCAGTACTTC. It yields the protein CASSFGRSVAELYEQYF. This chain uses TRBV7-9 with TRBJ2-7; the D gene is possibly TRBD2 (6 bases). The CDR3 totals 17 residues. V was pared by 3 bases and J by 3 bases, with 21 bases between. Per the germline V gene, CDR1 is SEHNR and CDR2 is FQNEAQ (reference sequence).

The V and J genes are TRBV2 and TRBJ2-3; 10 positions agree with TRBD2. With 6 bases clipped from V and 3 bases from J, the junction kept 9 bases outside the gene matches. CDR1 and CDR2 (germline): SNHLY, FYNNEI. This CDR3 spans 16 amino acids. The CDR3 sequence: CASRRERGGATDTQYF. The CDR3 nucleotides read TGTGCCAGCAGACGGGAGCGGGGGGGCGCGACAGATACGCAGTATTTT. Together with reference TRBV2 and TRBJ2-3, the CDR3 gives the full variable domain: EPEVTQTPSHQVTQMGQEVILRCVPISNHLYFYWYRQILGQKVEFLVSFYNNEISEKSEIFDDQFSVERPDGSNFTLKIRSTKLEDSAMYFCASRRERGGATDTQYFGPGTRLTVL.